This TCR beta chain was identified in a study of blood T cells in healthy people across ages. Germline CDR1 DFQATT, CDR2 SNEGSKA (reference sequence). The CDR3 runs 12 residues. V lost 5 bases to trimming and J lost 6 bases, with 12 bases between them. The second PCR ran roughly 6 to 11 cycles with a sample-barcoded 5' primer and J-beta primers. A single record per CDR3 protein comes from TCRdb applying MiXCR to the 5' RACE reads. The table lists approximately 290,000 distinct CDR3 sequences, around 27% of them singletons. The V gene is TRBV20-1, the J gene TRBJ2-3; D is undetermined. This clonotype originated in a woman between 70 and 85 years old in good health. Sequencing used blood. CDR3: CSALIPEDTQYF. The CDR3 DNA reads as TGCAGTGCTCTTATCCCGGAGGATACGCAGTATTTT.